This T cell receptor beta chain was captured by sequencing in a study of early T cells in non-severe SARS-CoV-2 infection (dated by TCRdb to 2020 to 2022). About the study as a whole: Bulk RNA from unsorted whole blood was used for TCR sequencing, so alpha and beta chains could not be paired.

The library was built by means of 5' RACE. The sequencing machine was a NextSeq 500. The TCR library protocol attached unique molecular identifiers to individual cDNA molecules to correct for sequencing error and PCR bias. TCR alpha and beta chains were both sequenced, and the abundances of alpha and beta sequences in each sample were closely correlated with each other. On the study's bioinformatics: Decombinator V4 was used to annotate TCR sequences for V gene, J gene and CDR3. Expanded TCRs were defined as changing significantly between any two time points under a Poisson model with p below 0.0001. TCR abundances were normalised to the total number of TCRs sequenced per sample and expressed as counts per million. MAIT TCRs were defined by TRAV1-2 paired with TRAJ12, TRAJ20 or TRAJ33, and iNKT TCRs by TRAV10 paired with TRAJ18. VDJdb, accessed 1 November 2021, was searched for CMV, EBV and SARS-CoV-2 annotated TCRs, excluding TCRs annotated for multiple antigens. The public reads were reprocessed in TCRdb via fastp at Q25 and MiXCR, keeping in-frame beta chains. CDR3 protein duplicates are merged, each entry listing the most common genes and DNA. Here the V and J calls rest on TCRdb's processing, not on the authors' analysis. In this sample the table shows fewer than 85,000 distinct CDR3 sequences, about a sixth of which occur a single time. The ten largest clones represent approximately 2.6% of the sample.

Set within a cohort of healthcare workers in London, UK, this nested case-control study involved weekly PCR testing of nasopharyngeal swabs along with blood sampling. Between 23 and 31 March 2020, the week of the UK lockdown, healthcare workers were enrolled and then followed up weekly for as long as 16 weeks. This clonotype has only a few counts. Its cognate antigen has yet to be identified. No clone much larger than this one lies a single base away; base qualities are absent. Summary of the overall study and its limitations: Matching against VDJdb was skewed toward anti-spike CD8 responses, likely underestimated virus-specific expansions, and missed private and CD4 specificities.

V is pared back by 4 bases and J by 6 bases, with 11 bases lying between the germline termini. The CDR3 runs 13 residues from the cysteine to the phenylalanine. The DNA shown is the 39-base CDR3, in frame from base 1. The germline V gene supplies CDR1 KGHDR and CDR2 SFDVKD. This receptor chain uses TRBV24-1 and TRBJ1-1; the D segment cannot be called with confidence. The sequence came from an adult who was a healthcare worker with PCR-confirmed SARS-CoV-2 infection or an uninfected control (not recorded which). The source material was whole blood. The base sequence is TGTGCCACCAGTGAATCCGGGAGCGCTGAAGCTTTCTTT. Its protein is CATSESGSAEAFF.